This T cell receptor (beta chain) emerged from a study of blood T cell repertoires in COVID-19. This CDR3 is built from 17 residues. Trimming stripped 0 bases from V and 1 base from J, with 13 bases between. Germline lookup yields CDR1 MGHRA and CDR2 YSYEKL. Some clones are missing from TCRdb's copy, which holds only in-frame ones; the method was immunoSEQ multiplex PCR. Of some 69,000 clones listed, about 92% are singletons. The chain uses TRBV4-1 and TRBJ1-5, with a tentative D call TRBD1 (5 bases). The source of this sequence is a man in his 60s with acute or convalescent COVID-19. Sequencing used peripheral blood. CDR3 bases: TGCGCCAGCAGCCAAGATATGGGTTCAGGGAGCAATCAGCCCCAGCATTTT. This encodes CASSQDMGSGSNQPQHF.